A selection of T cell receptor beta chains follows, all from one sample in a study of T cell responses to AZD1222 COVID-19 vaccine. TCRdb's table, derived via immunoSEQ multiplex PCR, lists solely in-frame clones and lacks some. The sample lists fewer than 120,000 clones, about 90% occurring once. The sample here was peripheral blood, taken on day 0 of AZD1222 vaccination. Every receptor here comes from an adult in good health. CDR3s include the opening cysteine and the closing phenylalanine or tryptophan. A D gene is named only where the DNA matches it firmly. Part of the rows lack a size; the others show once, few, many or a class for expanded clones.

>TRBJ1-6|TRBV27|NA|NA
TGTGCCAGCAGTCCCGACTATTCTAATTCATTGTCCCTCCACTTT
CASSPDYSNSLSLHF
>TRBJ2-1|TRBV7-3|TRBD2|NA
TGTGCCAGTAAACAAGCGGGAGGTCTCAATGAGCAGTTCTTC
CASKQAGGLNEQFF
>TRBJ1-3|TRBV30|NA|NA
TGTGCCTGGAGTAGGGGGGTGGACGGCACCATATATTTT
CAWSRGVDGTIYF
>TRBJ2-3|TRBV29-1|TRBD1|NA
TGCAGCGTTGAAGATGGACAGGGAAGGAGAGATACGCAGTATTTT
CSVEDGQGRRDTQYF
>TRBJ2-7|TRBV28|NA|NA
TGTGCCAGCAGTTCCCCGGGGCTCCCGTACGAGCAGTACTTC
CASSSPGLPYEQYF
>TRBJ1-4|TRBV29-1|NA|once
TGCAGCGTTGAAGAGGGGTCGAATGAAAAACTGTTTTTT
CSVEEGSNEKLFF
>TRBJ1-5|TRBV28|TRBD1|NA
TGTGCCAGCACGGGCGCCAGGGGGCTGAATCAGCCCCAGCATTTT
CASTGARGLNQPQHF
>TRBJ2-7|TRBV28|NA|NA
TGTGCCAGCAGAGGGGAAACCGGGACATTTACCTACGAGCAGTACTTC
CASRGETGTFTYEQYF
>TRBJ1-1|TRBV19|NA|few
TGTGCCAGTAGTATCGGAGGGGACAACACTGAAGCTTTCTTT
CASSIGGDNTEAFF
>TRBJ1-2|TRBV19|NA|NA
TGTGCCAGTAGTGCCCAGGGGCGGACCTATGGCTACACCTTC
CASSAQGRTYGYTF
>TRBJ2-2|TRBV29-1|NA|NA
TGCAGCGTTGGCAAGAGTGGGGACACCGGGGAGCTGTTTTTT
CSVGKSGDTGELFF
>TRBJ1-2|TRBV7-9|NA|NA
TGTGCCAGCAGCTTAGAGCCCGGAGGCTACACCTTC
CASSLEPGGYTF
>TRBJ1-1|TRBV9|NA|once
TGTGCCAGCAGCGTAGAACTCCGGGGCACTGAAGCTTTCTTT
CASSVELRGTEAFF
>TRBJ1-4|TRBV30|NA|NA
TGTGCCTGGAACCCAACAGGTCGAAGAGAACTGTTTTTT
CAWNPTGRRELFF
>TRBJ2-1|TRBV11-1|TRBD1|NA
TGTGCCAGCAGCCCCCATCCAGGGGGCGAAGAGAATGAGCAGTTCTTC
CASSPHPGGEENEQFF
>TRBJ2-1|TRBV19|NA|NA
TGTGCCAGTAGTGTAGACAGGGAGGTCAATGAGCAGTTCTTC
CASSVDREVNEQFF
>TRBJ1-6|TRBV3-1/TRBV3-2|NA|NA
TGTGCCAGCAGCCAACAACGTTTGGGGGCTCATTCACCCCTCCACTTT
CASSQQRLGAHSPLHF
>TRBJ1-1|TRBV27|TRBD1|NA
TGTGCCAGCAGTTTCTCCGGGACAGGGGGCACTGAAGCTTTCTTT
CASSFSGTGGTEAFF
>TRBJ1-2|TRBV4-3|NA|once
TGCGCCAGCAGCCAAGAGGCGAACTTGGGCTATGGCTACACCTTC
CASSQEANLGYGYTF
>TRBJ1-5|TRBV7-2|NA|NA
TGTGCCAGCAGCTTAGTTACGGCCCAGGGGCCCCAGCATTTT
CASSLVTAQGPQHF
>TRBJ1-2|TRBV6-2/TRBV6-3|NA|NA
TGTGCCAGCAGTTACTCGACCGACAATGGCTACACCTTC
CASSYSTDNGYTF
>TRBJ1-5|TRBV7-9|NA|NA
TGTGCCAGCAGCCAGACAGACGGCAATCAGCCCCAGCATTTT
CASSQTDGNQPQHF
>TRBJ1-3|TRBV11-3|NA|NA
TGTGCCAGCAGCTTAGGCCCGACAGATTCTGGAAACACCATATATTTT
CASSLGPTDSGNTIYF
>TRBJ1-5|TRBV2|NA|NA
TGTGCCAGCAGTGAACAGGGTATCGGCAATCAGCCCCAGCATTTT
CASSEQGIGNQPQHF
>TRBJ1-6|TRBV10-3|NA|once
TGTGCCATCAGTGAACGACAAGGTAATTCACCCCTCCACTTT
CAISERQGNSPLHF
>TRBJ2-3|TRBV5-1|TRBD2|NA
TGCGCCAGCAGCGGACTAGCGTTTGCGGGCACAGATACGCAGTATTTT
CASSGLAFAGTDTQYF
>TRBJ2-1|TRBV5-1|NA|NA
TGCGCCAGCAGCTTGTTTAGGGAGGGGGTATCGAAGGATGAGCAGTTCTTC
CASSLFREGVSKDEQFF
>TRBJ2-7|TRBV21-1|NA|NA
TGTGCCAGCAGCAAAGCCGCGACGGGCTCCTACGAGCAGTACTTC
CASSKAATGSYEQYF
>TRBJ2-7|TRBV19|NA|NA
TGTGCCAGTAGTTACAGAGCAGCCTACGAGCAGTACTTC
CASSYRAAYEQYF
>TRBJ1-2|TRBV29-1|NA|NA
TGCAGCGTTGAAGATCGGTGGGGGAGCAACTATGGCTACACCTTC
CSVEDRWGSNYGYTF
>TRBJ1-5|TRBV28|NA|NA
TGTGCCAGCAGTGGGTCAAAGGGGAGCAATCAGCCCCAGCATTTT
CASSGSKGSNQPQHF
>TRBJ1-2|TRBV30|NA|NA
TGTGCCTGGAGTGTACTTGGATATAACTATGGCTACACCTTC
CAWSVLGYNYGYTF
>TRBJ2-2|TRBV2|NA|NA
TGTGCCAGCAGTGAACGAGGATTATACACCGGGGAGCTGTTTTTT
CASSERGLYTGELFF
>TRBJ2-2|TRBV7-9|TRBD1|NA
TGTGCCAGCAGCGCAGGGACAGGGGAGAACACCGGGGAGCTGTTTTTT
CASSAGTGENTGELFF
>TRBJ1-1|TRBV5-6|TRBD1|NA
TGTGCCAGCAGCCCCGGGACAGGGAGCTCGGGCACTGAAGCTTTCTTT
CASSPGTGSSGTEAFF
>TRBJ1-1|TRBV19|TRBD1|NA
TGTGCCAGTGAAAGACAGGGGGGTTATGGCACTGAAGCTTTCTTT
CASERQGGYGTEAFF
>TRBJ1-5|TRBV28|NA|NA
TGTGCCAGCAGTCAGGGTTATCAGCCCCAGCATTTT
CASSQGYQPQHF
>TRBJ2-7|TRBV6-1|NA|NA
TGTGCCAGCAGTGAATTGAGGTACGAGCAGTACTTC
CASSELRYEQYF
>TRBJ2-5|TRBV7-7|NA|NA
TGTGCTAGCAGCTTATCCCCGGCGTCGGAGACCCAGTACTTC
CASSLSPASETQYF
>TRBJ1-1|TRBV7-9|NA|once
TGTGCCAGCAGCCCCCATTCGTTGAACACTGAAGCTTTCTTT
CASSPHSLNTEAFF
>TRBJ1-1|TRBV28|TRBD1|NA
TGTGCCAGCAGTTTTGTAGACAGGGCTGAAGCTTTCTTT
CASSFVDRAEAFF
>TRBJ1-1|TRBV3-1/TRBV3-2|TRBD1|NA
TGTGCCAGCAGCGGACCCAGGACAGGGGGCGTCTGGAACACTGAAGCTTTCTTT
CASSGPRTGGVWNTEAFF
>TRBJ2-1|TRBV11-2|TRBD2|once
TGTGCCAGCTGCCTAGCGGGAGTAACGAATGAGCAGTTCTTC
CASCLAGVTNEQFF
>TRBJ1-2|TRBV28|TRBD1|NA
TGTGCCAGCAGTTTACCTGGGACAACAGGGGGCTCAAACTATGGCTACACCTTC
CASSLPGTTGGSNYGYTF
>TRBJ1-6|TRBV3-1/TRBV3-2|NA|once
TGTGCCAGCAGCCCCCGCAGGCTTAATTCACCCCTCCACTTT
CASSPRRLNSPLHF
>TRBJ2-2|TRBV10-3|TRBD1|NA
TGTGCCGTGAGACAGGGGGCCTCCGGGGAGCTGTTTTTT
CAVRQGASGELFF
>TRBJ2-7|TRBV6-6|NA|NA
TGTGCCAGCAGTTACAGCGGGCTAAGCGAGCAGTACTTC
CASSYSGLSEQYF
>TRBJ1-1|TRBV28|NA|once
TGTGCCAGCAGTACCCGCGGCCGTATGAACACTGAAGCTTTCTTT
CASSTRGRMNTEAFF
>TRBJ1-5|TRBV6-1|NA|NA
TGTGCCAGCAGTGAAGTTGACATGTTAACCCAGCATTTT
CASSEVDMLTQHF
>TRBJ2-7|TRBV3-1/TRBV3-2|NA|NA
TGTGCCAGCAGCCAAGGGGTCTTAGGGAGGGAGCAGTACTTC
CASSQGVLGREQYF
>TRBJ2-2|TRBV2|NA|NA
TGTGCCAGCAGTGAAGCGCTAACCCGGTTCGGGGAGCTGTTTTTT
CASSEALTRFGELFF